These 21 T cell receptor beta chains originate from one sample sequenced in a study of shared clonotypes between healthy human individuals. The table came from immunoSEQ multiplex PCR; TCRdb's copy has only in-frame clones and leaves some out. The sample yields around 200,000 clones, approximately 62% seen once. The sample taken for sequencing was memory CD4+ T cells sorted from blood. Regarding subset: CD45RA-negative fraction. Receptors were obtained from a man younger than 45 in good health.

In the case of this clone: Germline and junction disagree at one end, which may indicate a read error. The chain employs TRBV4-1 and TRBJ2-1; 9 bases fit TRBD2. The CDR3 spans 16 residues. Germline V gene data show CDR1 as MGHRA and CDR2 as YSYEKL. In nucleotides, the CDR3 is TGTGCCAGCAGCCTCCTTGTTAGCGGGAGAATTAATGAGCAGTTCTTC. Translated, it gives CASSLLVSGRINEQFF.

The rearrangement joins TRBV5-6 to TRBJ2-1; the D gene is possibly TRBD2 (6 bases). There are 14 residues in the CDR3. Between the trimmed V and J ends, which lost 2 bases and 9 bases, there was a span of 15 bases. CDR1 and CDR2 (germline): SGHDT, YYEEEE. CDR3 nucleotides: TGTGCCAGCAGCTTAGATCTAGCGTCTCTTGAGCAGTTCTTC. Translation gives CASSLDLASLEQFF.

The chain uses TRBV27 and TRBJ1-4; 7 bases agree with TRBD1. V shed 3 bases and J 4 bases; nucleotides not matched to a gene: 5. Germline values: CDR1 MNHEY, CDR2 SMNVEV (reference sequence). This CDR3 is 15 amino acids long. The CDR3: CASSLGGQSNEKLFF. CDR3 sequence (DNA): TGTGCCAGCAGTTTGGGGGGACAGAGTAATGAAAAACTGTTTTTT.

V is TRBV7-9 and J is TRBJ2-7, with D tentatively TRBD2 (5 bases). V was trimmed by 6 bases and J by 5 bases, leaving 20 bases between them. CDR1 is SEHNR and CDR2 is FQNEAQ in the germline V gene (reference sequence). The CDR3 length is 15 residues. This CDR3 is CASSLGNYGNNEQYF. Here the CDR3 DNA reads TGTGCCAGCAGTTTGGGAAATTACGGGAACAACGAGCAGTACTTC.

The chain has TRBV6-5 and TRBJ2-5; D gene unclear. Trimming removed 4 bases at V and 5 bases at J, with 17 bases between. In germline, CDR1 is MNHEY, CDR2 SVGAGI. This CDR3 region has 15 residues. The CDR3 is CASSSRGLRGETQYF. CDR3 DNA sequence: TGTGCCAGCAGTTCTCGTGGTCTGCGTGGGGAGACCCAGTACTTC.

This clone was picked up a small number of times. The sample contains more than one DNA sequence encoding this CDR3. The chain combines TRBV7-9 with TRBJ2-1; 8 nucleotides agree with TRBD1. V dropped 1 base and J dropped 3; count of bases not matched to a gene: 5. This CDR3 has 16 amino acids. Germline V gene sequence: CDR1 SEHNR, CDR2 FQNEAQ (reference sequence). CDR3 sequence (DNA): TGTGCCAGCAGCTTAGGAGACAGGGGATACTACAATGAGCAGTTCTTC. It yields the protein CASSLGDRGYYNEQFF.

This clone was counted between two and nine times. The chain carries TRBV2 and TRBJ1-1; tentative D call: TRBD1 (6 bases). Germline CDR1 is SNHLY and CDR2 is FYNNEI. With 5 bases removed from V and 0 bases from J, the gap between germline ends came to 7 bases. This CDR3 is built from 13 residues. This CDR3 reads CASSTGMNTEAFF. CDR3 coding DNA: TGTGCCAGCAGTACAGGGATGAACACTGAAGCTTTCTTT.

The chain couples TRBV5-1 to TRBJ1-2; 8 nucleotides align to TRBD1. This CDR3 spans 15 amino acids. The germline CDR1 and CDR2 sequences are SGHRS and YFSETQ. V trimming: 3 bases; J trimming: 8 bases; junction bases outside the gene matches: 12. In nucleotides, the CDR3 is TGCGCCAGCAGCTCCTCTGGGACAGGTTTGGAGGGCTACACCTTC. Residues: CASSSSGTGLEGYTF.

V usage is TRBV14 and J usage is TRBJ2-5, with 14 bases lining up with TRBD2. The germline V gene has CDR1 SGHDN and CDR2 FVKESK. J was trimmed by 5 bases and V by 1 base; bases with no gene match: 0. The CDR3 has 15 residues. The CDR3 here is CASSQGLAGGETQYF. CDR3 in DNA: TGTGCCAGCAGCCAAGGACTAGCGGGAGGGGAGACCCAGTACTTC.

This chain uses TRBV6-4 with TRBJ2-1; 9 nucleotides align to TRBD2. V lost 4 bases, J lost 0 bases, and 1 base stayed unmatched. The germline gives CDR1 MRHNA, CDR2 SNTAGT. The CDR3 length is 15 residues. In DNA form, the CDR3 reads TGTGCCAGCAGTGTAGCGGGAGACTCCTACAATGAGCAGTTCTTC. As protein: CASSVAGDSYNEQFF.

This clone has a handful of counts. The chain couples TRBV7-9 to TRBJ1-1, with a possible D match to TRBD1 (6 bases). CDR3 size: 14 residues. Germline assignment: CDR1 SEHNR and CDR2 FQNEAQ (reference sequence). Trimming cost V 5 bases and J 1 base, with 11 bases left between them. The CDR3 nucleotides read TGTGCCAGCAGCGCAGGACAGCAGAACACTGAAGCTTTCTTT. Translated: CASSAGQQNTEAFF.

The chain carries TRBV10-2 and TRBJ1-1; D call uncertain. The ends were cut back, 2 bases at V and 1 base at J, with 8 bases in the middle. The CDR3 is made up of 14 amino acids. Per the germline V gene, CDR1 is WSHSY and CDR2 is SAAADI. This CDR3 is CASSERAGNTEAFF. CDR3 nucleotide sequence: TGCGCCAGCAGTGAGCGTGCCGGGAACACTGAAGCTTTCTTT.

The chain combines TRBV2 with TRBJ2-6; D gene ambiguous. The V end lost 7 bases, the J end lost 4 bases, and 11 bases lay between the germline ends. CDR1 and CDR2 (germline): SNHLY, FYNNEI. This CDR3 comprises 14 residues. The CDR3 bases are TGTGCCAGCACTGGGGTTACCGGGGCCAACGTCCTGACTTTC. It encodes CASTGVTGANVLTF.

This rearrangement joins TRBV5-1 to TRBJ2-3, with TRBD1 as a possible D gene (5 bases). Germline values: CDR1 SGHRS, CDR2 YFSETQ. The ends were cut back, 4 bases at V and 2 bases at J, with 17 bases in the middle. The CDR3 length is 16 residues. The CDR3 loop is CASSARRASDTDTQYF. The DNA of the CDR3 is TGCGCCAGCAGCGCGCGCAGGGCCTCCGACACAGATACGCAGTATTTT.

CDR3 sequence: CASSPTGQAYEQYF. In DNA form, the CDR3 reads TGTGCCAGCAGCCCCACGGGACAAGCCTACGAGCAGTACTTC. This chain uses TRBV6-5 with TRBJ2-7; a weak D match, TRBD1 (6 bases). The CDR3 is made up of 14 amino acids. The V end was cut by 6 bases, the J end by 2 bases, with 14 bases between. The germline gives CDR1 MNHEY, CDR2 SVGAGI.

The chain employs TRBV7-6 and TRBJ2-7; 12 positions agree with TRBD2. The junction had 8 bases not matched to a gene; V was cut back by 5 bases and J by 0 bases. The CDR3 is 17 residues long. CDR1 and CDR2 from the germline V gene are SGHVS and FNYEAQ. The CDR3 bases are TGTGCCAGCAGCCGGGCTAGGACTAGCGGGGACTCCTACGAGCAGTACTTC. Its translation is CASSRARTSGDSYEQYF.

The genes are TRBV20-1 and TRBJ2-5, with a weak D call TRBD2 (6 bases). Trimming stripped 5 bases from V and 3 bases from J, with 7 bases between. CDR1 and CDR2 (germline): DFQATT, SNEGSKA (reference sequence). The CDR3 has 11 amino acids. The CDR3, as DNA: TGCAGTGCTGGGGGGAAAGAGACCCAGTACTTC. Translated, it gives CSAGGKETQYF.

This clone was counted a few times. The CDR3 protein is CASSVATLERQFF. The CDR3 DNA reads TGTGCCAGCAGCGTAGCTACGTTGGAGAGGCAGTTCTTC. The J gene is TRBJ2-1, the V gene TRBV9; D is uncertain. The CDR3 extends over 13 amino acids. V dropped 0 bases and J dropped 12 bases, with 13 bases sitting between them. Germline V gene lookup returns CDR1 SGDLS and CDR2 YYNGEE.

The chain has TRBV11-2 and TRBJ2-6, with 8 bases lining up with TRBD1. The CDR3 loop spans 16 amino acids. V lost 3 bases to trimming and J lost 2 bases; unmatched junction nucleotides: 3. Germline loops: CDR1 SGHAT, CDR2 FQNNGV. CDR3 nucleotides: TGTGCCAGCAGCTTCCAGGGGGCTGCTGGGGCCAACGTCCTGACTTTC. Translating it yields CASSFQGAAGANVLTF.

The V gene is TRBV5-1, the J gene TRBJ2-1; no firm D call. The CDR3 has 16 amino acids. Germline V gives CDR1 SGHRS, CDR2 YFSETQ. V was cut by 0 bases and J by 0 bases, with 10 bases left in between. This CDR3 reads CASSLDGPSSYNEQFF. CDR3 DNA: TGCGCCAGCAGCTTGGACGGGCCGAGCTCCTACAATGAGCAGTTCTTC.

This clone was recorded only once. The rearrangement uses TRBV5-5 and TRBJ2-5; 10 bases map to TRBD2. Trimming removed 0 bases from V and 5 bases from J; junction bases left unmatched: 7. Germline V gives CDR1 SGHKS, CDR2 YYEKEE (reference sequence). The CDR3 is 16 residues long. The CDR3 reads CASSLGRLAGVETQYF. CDR3 sequence (DNA): TGTGCCAGCAGCTTGGGTCGGCTAGCGGGAGTTGAGACCCAGTACTTC.